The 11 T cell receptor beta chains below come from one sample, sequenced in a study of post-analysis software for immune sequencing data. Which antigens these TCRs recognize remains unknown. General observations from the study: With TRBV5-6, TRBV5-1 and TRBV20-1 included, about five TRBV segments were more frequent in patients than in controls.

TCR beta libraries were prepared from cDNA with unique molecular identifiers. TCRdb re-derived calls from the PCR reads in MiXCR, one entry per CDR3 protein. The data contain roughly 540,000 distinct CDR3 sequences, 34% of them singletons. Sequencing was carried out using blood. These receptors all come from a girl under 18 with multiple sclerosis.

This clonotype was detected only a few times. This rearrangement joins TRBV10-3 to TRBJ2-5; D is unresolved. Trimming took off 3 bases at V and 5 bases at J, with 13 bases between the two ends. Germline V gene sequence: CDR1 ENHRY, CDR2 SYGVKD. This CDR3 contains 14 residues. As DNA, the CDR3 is TGTGCCATCAGTGAAATCCAGGCTTTCGAGACCCAGTACTTC. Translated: CAISEIQAFETQYF.

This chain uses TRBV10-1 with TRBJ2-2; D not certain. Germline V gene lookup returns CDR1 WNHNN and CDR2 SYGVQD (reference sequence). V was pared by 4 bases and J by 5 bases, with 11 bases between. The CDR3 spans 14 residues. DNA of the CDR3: TGCGCCAGCAGTGGGACGTCCGTAACCGGGGAGCTGTTTTTT. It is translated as CASSGTSVTGELFF.

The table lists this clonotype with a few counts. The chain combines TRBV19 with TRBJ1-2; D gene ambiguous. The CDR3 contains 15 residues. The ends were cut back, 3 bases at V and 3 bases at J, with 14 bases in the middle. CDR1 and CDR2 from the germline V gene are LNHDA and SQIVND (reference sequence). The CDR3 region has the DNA TGTGCCAGTAGTATCCCCAGTAAATTTGACTATGGCTACACCTTC. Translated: CASSIPSKFDYGYTF.

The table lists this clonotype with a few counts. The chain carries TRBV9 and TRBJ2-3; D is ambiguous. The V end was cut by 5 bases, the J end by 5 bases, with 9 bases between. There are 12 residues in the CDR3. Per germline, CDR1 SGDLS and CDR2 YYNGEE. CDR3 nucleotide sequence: TGTGCCAGCAGAACAGATGGAGATACGCAGTATTTT. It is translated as CASRTDGDTQYF.

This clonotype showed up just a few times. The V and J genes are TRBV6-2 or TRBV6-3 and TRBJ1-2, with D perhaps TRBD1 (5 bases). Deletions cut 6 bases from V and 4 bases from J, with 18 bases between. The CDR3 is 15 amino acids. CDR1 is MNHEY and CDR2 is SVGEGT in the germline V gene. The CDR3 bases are TGTGCCAGCAGACTCCGGAACAGGATAACCTATGGCTACACCTTC. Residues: CASRLRNRITYGYTF.

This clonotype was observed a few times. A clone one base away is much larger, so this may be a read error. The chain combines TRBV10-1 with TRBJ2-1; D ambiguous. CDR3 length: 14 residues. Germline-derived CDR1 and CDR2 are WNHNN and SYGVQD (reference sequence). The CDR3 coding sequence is TGCGCCAGCAGGGAGTATCTGGGCAGCAATGAGCAGTTCTTC. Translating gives CASREYLGSNEQFF.

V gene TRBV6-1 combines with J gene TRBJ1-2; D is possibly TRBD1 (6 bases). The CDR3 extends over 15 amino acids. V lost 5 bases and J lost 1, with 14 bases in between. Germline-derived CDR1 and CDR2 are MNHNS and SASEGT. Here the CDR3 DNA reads TGTGCCAGCAGTCCCCTGGGGGCGTTTAACTATGGCTACACCTTC. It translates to CASSPLGAFNYGYTF.

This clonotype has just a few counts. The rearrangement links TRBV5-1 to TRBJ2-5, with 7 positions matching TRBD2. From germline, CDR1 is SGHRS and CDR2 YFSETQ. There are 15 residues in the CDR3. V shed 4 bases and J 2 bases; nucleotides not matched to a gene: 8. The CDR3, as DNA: TGCGCCAGCAGCACAAAGGGACTAACACAAGAGACCCAGTACTTC. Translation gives CASSTKGLTQETQYF. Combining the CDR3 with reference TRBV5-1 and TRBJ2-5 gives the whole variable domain KAGVTQTPRYLIKTRGQQVTLSCSPISGHRSVSWYQQTPGQGLQFLFEYFSETQRNKGNFPGRFSGRQFSNSRSEMNVSTLELGDSALYLCASSTKGLTQETQYFGPGTRLLVL.

DNA of the CDR3: TGTGCCAGCAGCCAAGAGCCAGATGAGCAGTTCTTC. This sequence encodes CASSQEPDEQFF. The V call is TRBV14, the J call TRBJ2-1; the D is unclear. Germline V gene data show CDR1 as SGHDN and CDR2 as FVKESK. V lost 0 bases and J 8 bases, leaving 5 bases between the germline ends. This CDR3 is built from 12 residues.

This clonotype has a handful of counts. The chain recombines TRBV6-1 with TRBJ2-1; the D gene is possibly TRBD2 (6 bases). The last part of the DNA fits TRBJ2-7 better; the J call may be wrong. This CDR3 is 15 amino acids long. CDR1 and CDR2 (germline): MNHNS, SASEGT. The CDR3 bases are TGTGCCAGCAAGGTGGGACTGCAGAGGTACGATGAGCAGTACTTC. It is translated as CASKVGLQRYDEQYF.

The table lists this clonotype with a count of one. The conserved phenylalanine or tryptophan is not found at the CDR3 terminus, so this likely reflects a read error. CDR3 bases: TGTGCCAGCAGCCCGGGACAGGGCTCGGAGGGCTACACCTGC. It is translated as CASSPGQGSEGYTC. This rearrangement joins TRBV5-5 to TRBJ1-2, with 9 bases lining up with TRBD1. The CDR3 has 14 amino acids. Germline trimming cut 4 bases from V and 8 bases from J; bases unmatched to any gene: 9. Per germline, CDR1 SGHKS and CDR2 YYEKEE (reference sequence).